A single T cell receptor beta chain is shown here with its context. This clonotype was seen a few times. Its target antigen remains unknown. Per-nucleotide qualities are absent, and no much larger clonotype sits a single base away. Synthesis of TCR cDNA relied on 5'RACE template switching, a step that introduced a universal primer site along with unique molecular identifiers. Priming of cDNA synthesis was performed from both the TCR alpha and TCR beta constant segments. Two PCR steps were used to amplify libraries, with sample barcodes and sequencing adapters being added in the second step. Sequencing of the libraries was done on either Illumina HiSeq 2500 (2x100 bp) or NovaSeq (2x150 bp). Under the source paper's analysis protocol: Demultiplexing of reads and collapsing into UMI consensus sequences were performed with MIGEC, and V(D)J alignment was carried out with MiXCR. Vaccine-responding clonotypes were defined with edgeR using replicate PBMC samples, requiring FDR below 0.01 and a log2 fold change above 5 up to day 15. Each bulk clonotype was labeled CD4 or CD8 based on which sequenced repertoire, CD4 or CD8, contained the clonotype at higher abundance. TCRdb cleaned the public reads at Q25 with fastp, built clones with MiXCR and kept in-frame beta chains. Every entry covers one CDR3 protein and lists the most common genes and DNA from its rows. In this record, the V and J calls reflect TCRdb's handling and not the investigators' own analysis. Across this sample there are around 600,000 distinct CDR3 sequences, with roughly an eighth seen only once. The ten biggest clones cover 15% of the sample.

The sample's treatment or condition label, in plain terms: live attenuated yellow fever vaccine strain. At each blood-draw timepoint, two biological replicates of bulk PBMCs were collected. PBMCs were isolated from peripheral blood using a standard Ficoll-Paque protocol. RNA was extracted with TriZol from bulk PBMCs, CD4 and CD8 fractions, and dextramer-positive and dextramer-negative fractions. This record belongs to a study of T cells after yellow fever vaccination (dated by TCRdb to the late 2010s). Concerning the study at large: Libraries from fractions with low cell numbers were prepared with the SMART-Seq v4 Ultra Low Input RNA kit. Blood was drawn at multiple timepoints before and after primary and secondary immunization, with bulk PBMC replicates and cell subsets isolated. To follow T-cell clones before and after primary and booster YFV17D yellow fever vaccination, bulk TCR alpha and beta repertoires were sequenced over time. Two healthy male donors made up the cohort, one aged 18 to 29 years and the other aged 30 to 40 years. Study-wide findings and limitations: A small fraction of clonotypes appeared in both the CD4 and CD8 compartments, likely as a result of convergent recombination. Most clones expanded after primary vaccination (around 96% of CD4 and approximately 90% of CD8) were re-detected after the booster, suggesting that broad memory maintenance occurred. Because the study included only two donors, the extent to which the findings can be generalized is limited. Computational filtering was required because FACS-sorted repertoires could contain abundant contaminating clonotypes from the bulk population. The secondary T-cell response was found to be weaker but faster than the primary response, with a peak reached on day 5 rather than on day 15.

V is cut back by 3 bases and J by 2 bases, with 9 bases in the junction unmatched. The CDR3 measures 17 amino acids from cysteine to phenylalanine. Just the 51-base CDR3 DNA is kept, in frame starting at base 1. From a lookup of the germline V gene, CDR1 and CDR2 are MGHDK and SYGVNS. The chain joins TRBV25-1 to TRBJ2-4, and 8 junctional nucleotides match TRBD2. The source material was PBMCs, sampled on the day of the yellow fever booster vaccination. The TCR originated in a man aged 25-45 years who received the YFV17D yellow fever vaccine. The nucleotide sequence is TGTGCCAGCAGTGACCAGAGCGGGAGTTCCTCCAAAAACATTCAGTACTTC. It codes for CASSDQSGSSSKNIQYF.